This record covers a single T cell receptor (beta chain). What it binds is unknown. Expressed TCRB transcripts were sequenced because the isolated RNA had all been reverse transcribed beforehand. The assay was immunoSEQ multiplex PCR, and TCRdb's table has in-frame clones only and misses some. The data show 850,000 to 900,000 clones, around a sixth seen once. CDR1 SGHAT and CDR2 FQNNGV come from the germline V gene. Unmatched junction bases numbered 6, after V lost 1 base and J lost 6 bases. The CDR3 is 15 residues long. The data derive from a study of beta chain features in type 1 diabetes. Study-wide results and caveats: TCRB repertoires of naive, central memory and Treg cells appeared more similar among patients than among healthy donors. The study found moderately but significantly shorter TCRB CDR3s in all four CD4+ subsets of Type 1 diabetes patients.

Purity exceeding 98% was reached by all sorted populations. This receptor was obtained from a woman aged 18-29 years in good health. Sequenced sample: naive CD4+ T cells from blood. The chain links TRBV11-2 to TRBJ2-1; 7 nucleotides agree with TRBD2. CDR3 DNA sequence: TGTGCCAGCAGCTTAGCAGGACTAGAAGTCAATGAGCAGTTCTTC. Protein sequence: CASSLAGLEVNEQFF.